The 29 T cell receptor beta chains given below trace back to one sample, sequenced in a study of identical twins. MiXCR, applied by TCRdb to the 5' RACE reads, yields one record per CDR3 protein. The sample shows about 530,000 distinct CDR3 sequences, 20% to 25% of them seen only once. These data were also reused for a study on yellow fever vaccine responses in identical twins.

The material sequenced was CD4+ T cells sorted from blood. These receptors came from a woman between 18 and 30 years old in good health.

This clonotype was recorded a few times. The chain links TRBV5-1 to TRBJ2-1; TRBD2 matches at 9 bases. The CDR3 length is 15 residues. The germline V gene encodes CDR1 SGHRS and CDR2 YFSETQ. The V and J ends lost 4 bases and 6 bases, in that order; junction bases with no gene match: 8. CDR3 sequence: CASSPPGTSLNEQFF. CDR3 DNA: TGCGCCAGCAGCCCTCCCGGGACTAGCCTCAATGAGCAGTTCTTC.

The V call is TRBV6-5, the J call TRBJ1-2; D might be TRBD1 (6 bases). Per germline, CDR1 MNHEY and CDR2 SVGAGI. V was shortened by 0 bases and J by 8 bases, with 13 bases between the two germline ends. The CDR3 extends over 14 amino acids. The CDR3 region is CASSYSPVGGGYTF. As DNA, the CDR3 is TGTGCCAGCAGTTACTCCCCGGTGGGGGGCGGCTACACCTTC.

The chain carries TRBV4-1 and TRBJ2-5; TRBD2 matches at 11 bases. V shed 5 bases and J 2 bases; nucleotides not matched to a gene: 4. The germline gives CDR1 MGHRA, CDR2 YSYEKL. The CDR3 is made up of 15 amino acids. CDR3 DNA: TGCGCCAGCAGCTCCGGGACTAGCGGTCAAGAGACCCAGTACTTC. Translated, it gives CASSSGTSGQETQYF.

This clonotype was recorded only once. The chain combines TRBV14 with TRBJ2-6; D call uncertain. Trimming left V 4 bases short and J 0 bases short, with 7 bases between. From germline, CDR1 is SGHDN and CDR2 FVKESK. The CDR3 has 15 residues. CDR3 sequence: CASSRTYSGANVLTF. The CDR3, as DNA: TGTGCCAGCAGCCGTACCTACTCTGGGGCCAACGTCCTGACTTTC.

This clonotype showed up just a few times. The chain employs TRBV10-1 and TRBJ2-3; possible D gene TRBD2, 5 bases. Trimming cost V 3 bases and J 1 base, with 11 bases left between them. The CDR3 covers 15 residues. Germline loops: CDR1 WNHNN, CDR2 SYGVQD (reference sequence). The CDR3 nucleotides are TGCGCCAGCAGTGATGGTAGTAGCGGCACAGATACGCAGTATTTT. It is translated as CASSDGSSGTDTQYF.

This rearrangement joins TRBV6-1 to TRBJ2-1, with 9 bases that match TRBD1. Germline assignment: CDR1 MNHNS and CDR2 SASEGT. The junction had 8 bases not matched to a gene; V was cut back by 6 bases and J by 2 bases. This CDR3 spans 16 amino acids. CDR3 sequence: CASRAYRDRAYNEQFF. The CDR3 bases are TGTGCCAGCAGAGCGTACCGGGACAGGGCCTACAATGAGCAGTTCTTC.

On this clonotype itself: At one boundary the junction diverges from the germline segment, which might be a read error. This chain uses TRBV27 with TRBJ2-1; TRBD2 matches at 9 bases. From germline, CDR1 is MNHEY and CDR2 SMNVEV (reference sequence). The CDR3 sequence is 17 residues long. In DNA form, the CDR3 reads TGCACCAGCAGTTTATGGGTTTTTAGCGGGGGAGACAATGAGCAGTTCTTC. This encodes CTSSLWVFSGGDNEQFF.

In this sample, this clonotype turned up once. This chain joins TRBV18 and TRBJ2-1; 15 bases line up with TRBD2. This CDR3 contains 14 residues. CDR1 is KGHSH, CDR2 LQKENI, per germline. Germline trimming cut 3 bases from V and 13 bases from J; bases unmatched to any gene: 4. CDR3 DNA: TGTGCCAGCTCACCCGGGACTAGCGGGAGGCATCAGTTCTTC. Protein sequence: CASSPGTSGRHQFF.

The chain joins TRBV4-1 to TRBJ2-2, with D unresolved. Germline V gene sequence: CDR1 MGHRA, CDR2 YSYEKL. The CDR3 has 15 residues. Trimming removed 4 bases at V and 4 bases at J, with 13 bases between. The CDR3 nucleotides are TGCGCCAGCAGCCCAGGAGAACGCATCACCGGGGAGCTGTTTTTT. It specifies CASSPGERITGELFF.

CDR3 coding DNA: TGTGCCAGCAGTTTACGGCAGGCGAAAAACATTCAGTACTTC. Translation gives CASSLRQAKNIQYF. The chain combines TRBV12-3 or TRBV12-4 with TRBJ2-4; no firm D call. Trimming cost V 2 bases and J 4 bases, with 9 bases left between them. CDR3 length: 14 residues.

This clonotype occurred a few times. The J gene is TRBJ2-7, the V gene TRBV6-2 or TRBV6-3; TRBD1 agrees at 8 bases. The V and J ends lost 6 bases and 3 bases, in that order; junction bases with no gene match: 7. Germline V gene lookup returns CDR1 MNHEY and CDR2 SVGEGT. The CDR3 loop spans 14 amino acids. CDR3 bases: TGTGCCAGCAGGACCGGGACAGGCCTCTACGAGCAGTACGTC. This gives the protein CASRTGTGLYEQYV.

This chain links TRBV20-1 with TRBJ2-5, with 7 bases fitting TRBD2. The ends lost 4 bases at V and 2 bases at J; junction bases unmatched: 7. The CDR3 covers 14 residues. CDR1 DFQATT and CDR2 SNEGSKA come from the germline V gene (reference sequence). The CDR3 protein is CSAMDTGLQETQYF. CDR3 in DNA: TGCAGTGCTATGGACACGGGACTACAAGAGACCCAGTACTTC.

This clonotype appeared a few times. J is TRBJ1-6 and V is TRBV5-1, with unresolved D. The CDR3 consists of 14 residues. V was pared by 5 bases and J by 6 bases, with 12 bases between. Germline CDR1 is SGHRS and CDR2 is YFSETQ. The CDR3 here is CASRGSNINSPLHF. The CDR3 DNA is TGCGCCAGCAGAGGGAGTAATATTAATTCACCCCTCCACTTT. The whole variable domain, filled in from reference TRBV5-1 and TRBJ1-6, reads KAGVTQTPRYLIKTRGQQVTLSCSPISGHRSVSWYQQTPGQGLQFLFEYFSETQRNKGNFPGRFSGRQFSNSRSEMNVSTLELGDSALYLCASRGSNINSPLHFGNGTRLTVT.

The rearrangement uses TRBV10-3 and TRBJ2-2; 10 positions match TRBD2. The V gene's germline CDR1 is ENHRY and CDR2 SYGVKD. V lost 4 bases to trimming and J lost 0 bases; unmatched junction nucleotides: 14. The CDR3 runs 20 residues. The CDR3 DNA reads TGTGCCATCAGTGGCCCGCTAGCGGGAGATGGGCCAGCGAACACCGGGGAGCTGTTTTTT. Its protein product is CAISGPLAGDGPANTGELFF.

This clonotype was counted only a few times. The V and J genes are TRBV5-4 and TRBJ1-1; 8 bases map to TRBD1. The length of the CDR3 is 14 residues. Germline CDR1 is SGHNT and CDR2 is YYREEE (reference sequence). Trimming cost V 5 bases and J 7 bases; bases outside gene matches: 10. The CDR3 DNA is TGTGCCAGCAGTTTGACAGGGGCCGGTGGTGAAGCTTTCTTT. Its translation is CASSLTGAGGEAFF.

The V gene is TRBV7-8, the J gene TRBJ2-7; 11 bases fit TRBD2. The CDR3 is 15 amino acids. The germline gives CDR1 SGHVS, CDR2 FQNEAQ. J gave up 2 bases and V 1 base, and 1 base lay outside the gene matches. The CDR3 nucleotides read TGTGCCAGCAGCTTAGTAGCGGGAGGGACCTACGAGCAGTACTTC. It encodes CASSLVAGGTYEQYF.

The chain is built from TRBV20-1 and TRBJ2-7, with 7 bases that match TRBD1. The germline gives CDR1 DFQATT, CDR2 SNEGSKA (reference sequence). V lost 5 bases to trimming and J lost 3 bases; unmatched junction nucleotides: 4. The CDR3 length is 12 residues. The CDR3 DNA reads as TGCAGTGCTGGGGACAGTTACTACGAGCAGTACTTC. It specifies CSAGDSYYEQYF.

This chain uses TRBV27 with TRBJ2-7; 7 bases line up with TRBD1. The V segment lost 5 bases and the J segment 5 bases; nucleotides outside the gene matches: 15. This CDR3 spans 16 amino acids. Germline V gene data show CDR1 as MNHEY and CDR2 as SMNVEV (reference sequence). DNA for the CDR3: TGTGCCAGCAGTCCCCACAGGGGACGGCAAATAGACGAGCAGTACGTC. It translates to CASSPHRGRQIDEQYV.

This clonotype was counted between two and nine times. The rearrangement links TRBV12-3 or TRBV12-4 to TRBJ2-1; D not resolved. This CDR3 is 13 amino acids long. V shed 6 bases and J shed 4 bases, with 10 bases lying between them. The CDR3 coding sequence is TGTGCCAGCAGGCGAGTGGGATACAATGAGCAGTTCTTC. It specifies CASRRVGYNEQFF.

This clonotype has a handful of counts. The genes are TRBV7-8 and TRBJ2-2; no clear D gene. The CDR3 is 16 amino acids. V shed 6 bases and J shed 7 bases, with 21 bases lying between them. Germline loops: CDR1 SGHVS, CDR2 FQNEAQ. The CDR3 region has the DNA TGTGCCAGCAGGATCCGGCAAGCAGGTTCCATCGGGGAGCTGTTTTTT. It is translated as CASRIRQAGSIGELFF.

The V call is TRBV3-1, the J call TRBJ2-7; no firm D call. Trimming took 8 bases from V and 5 from J, leaving 31 bases between them. The CDR3 is 18 residues long. CDR1 is LGHDT and CDR2 is YNNKEL in the germline V gene (reference sequence). The CDR3 protein is CASPVLPAPKIGNDEQYV. Written as DNA, the CDR3 is TGTGCCAGCCCCGTTTTGCCGGCACCTAAAATTGGGAACGACGAGCAGTACGTC.

Only a few counts were recorded for this clonotype. This chain uses TRBV15 with TRBJ2-3, with D possibly matching TRBD2 (6 bases). Germline lookup yields CDR1 LNHNV and CDR2 YYDKDF (reference sequence). This CDR3 region has 16 residues. V was pared by 0 bases and J by 2 bases, with 12 bases between. The DNA for the CDR3 is TGTGCCACCAGCAGAGATGGAGCGGGCTACACAGATACGCAGTATTTT. This gives the protein CATSRDGAGYTDTQYF.

The chain combines TRBV29-1 with TRBJ2-5; weak D call: TRBD2 (5 bases). The V and J ends lost 4 bases and 2 bases respectively, with 11 bases between them. The CDR3 extends over 13 amino acids. CDR1 is SQVTM, CDR2 ANQGSEA, per germline. Here the CDR3 reads CSVAKEVQETQYF. The CDR3 coding sequence is TGCAGCGTTGCCAAGGAGGTACAAGAGACCCAGTACTTC.

The gene calls are TRBV5-1 and TRBJ2-3; D remains ambiguous. Per germline, CDR1 SGHRS and CDR2 YFSETQ. Trimming removed 0 bases at V and 2 bases at J, with 7 bases between. The CDR3 loop spans 14 amino acids. The CDR3 sequence: CASSLVAHTDTQYF. The CDR3 bases are TGCGCCAGCAGCTTGGTAGCACACACAGATACGCAGTATTTT.

At least ten counts were recorded for this clonotype. The chain combines TRBV12-3 or TRBV12-4 with TRBJ2-7; D remains unclear. The CDR3 runs 13 residues. Trimming removed 5 bases from V and 3 bases from J, with 11 bases in between. The CDR3 DNA is TGTGCCAGCAGTCCAAATTTAGTCTACGAGCAGTACTTC. It specifies CASSPNLVYEQYF.

This clonotype has more than one count but fewer than ten. V usage is TRBV10-3 and J usage is TRBJ2-1; D unclear. V was trimmed by 1 base and J by 8 bases, leaving 3 bases between them. The germline V gene encodes CDR1 ENHRY and CDR2 SYGVKD. This CDR3 spans 11 amino acids. The CDR3 nucleotides read TGTGCCATCAGTGAGTTAGATGAGCAGTTCTTC. Translating it yields CAISELDEQFF.

The chain combines TRBV7-8 with TRBJ1-2, with TRBD1 matching 7 bases. The ends lost 5 bases at V and 5 bases at J; junction bases unmatched: 5. CDR1 is SGHVS, CDR2 FQNEAQ, per germline. The CDR3 consists of 13 residues. For the CDR3, the DNA is TGTGCCAGCAGCGCCCGACAGGGATATGGCTACACCTTC. Its protein is CASSARQGYGYTF.

This clonotype has a count of ten or more. The chain couples TRBV20-1 to TRBJ2-3; 8 bases align to TRBD1. With 5 bases clipped from V and 4 bases from J, the junction kept 11 bases outside the gene matches. The germline V gene has CDR1 DFQATT and CDR2 SNEGSKA (reference sequence). This CDR3 contains 15 residues. The CDR3 nucleotides are TGCAGTGCTCCTTCCAGGGGGCCCGGGGCAGATACGCAGTATTTT. It is translated as CSAPSRGPGADTQYF.

This sequence joins TRBV20-1 and TRBJ1-2; 8 bases fit TRBD1. Germline CDR1 DFQATT, CDR2 SNEGSKA (reference sequence). There are 14 residues in the CDR3. V lost 0 bases and J lost 8; bases outside the gene matches: 8. CDR3 nucleotide sequence: TGCAGTGCTAGAGACGAACAGGGGGGTAGGGGCTACACCTTC. This translates into CSARDEQGGRGYTF.